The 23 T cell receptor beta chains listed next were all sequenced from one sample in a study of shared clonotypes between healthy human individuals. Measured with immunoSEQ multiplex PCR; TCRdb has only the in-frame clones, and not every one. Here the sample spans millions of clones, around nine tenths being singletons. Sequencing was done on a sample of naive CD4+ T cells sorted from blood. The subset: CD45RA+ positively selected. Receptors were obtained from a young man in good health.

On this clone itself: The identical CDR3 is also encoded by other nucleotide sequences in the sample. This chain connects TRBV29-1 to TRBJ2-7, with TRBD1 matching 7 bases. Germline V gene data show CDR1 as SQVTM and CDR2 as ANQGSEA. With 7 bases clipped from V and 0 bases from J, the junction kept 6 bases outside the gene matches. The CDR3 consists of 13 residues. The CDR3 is CSARQGGSYEQYF. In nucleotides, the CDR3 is TGCAGCGCCCGACAGGGTGGCTCCTACGAGCAGTACTTC.

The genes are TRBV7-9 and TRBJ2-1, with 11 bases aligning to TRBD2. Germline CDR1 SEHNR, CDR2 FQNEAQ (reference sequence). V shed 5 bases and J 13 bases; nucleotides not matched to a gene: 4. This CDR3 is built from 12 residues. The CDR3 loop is CASSPLAGGQFF. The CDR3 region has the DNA TGTGCCAGCAGCCCCCTAGCGGGAGGTCAGTTCTTC.

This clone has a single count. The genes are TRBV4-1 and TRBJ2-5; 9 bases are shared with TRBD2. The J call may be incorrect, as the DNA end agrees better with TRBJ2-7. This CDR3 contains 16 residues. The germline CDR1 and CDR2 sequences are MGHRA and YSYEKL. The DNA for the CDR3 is TGCGCCAGCAGCCAACGACCGGGACTAGCTGGTTACGAGCAGTACTTC. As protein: CASSQRPGLAGYEQYF.

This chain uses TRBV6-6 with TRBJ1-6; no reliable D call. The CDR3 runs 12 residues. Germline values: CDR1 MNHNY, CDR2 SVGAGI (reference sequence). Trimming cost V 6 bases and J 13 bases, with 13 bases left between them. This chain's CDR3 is CASRPSSGPLHF. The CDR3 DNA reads TGTGCCAGCAGACCCAGCTCGGGGCCCCTCCACTTT.

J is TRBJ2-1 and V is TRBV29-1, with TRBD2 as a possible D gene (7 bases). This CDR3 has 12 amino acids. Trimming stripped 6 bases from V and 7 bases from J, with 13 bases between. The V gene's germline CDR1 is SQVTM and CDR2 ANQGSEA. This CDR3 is CSVGGGPNEQFF. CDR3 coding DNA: TGCAGCGTAGGGGGGGGGCCGAATGAGCAGTTCTTC.

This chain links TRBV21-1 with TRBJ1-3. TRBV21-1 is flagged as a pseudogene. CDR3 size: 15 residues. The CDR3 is CASSKGDPYGDTIYF. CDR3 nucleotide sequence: TGTGCCAGCAGCAAAGGGGACCCCTATGGGGACACCATATATTTT.

CDR3 loop: CASRVHNEQFF. The CDR3 DNA follows: TGTGCCAGCAGAGTTCACAATGAGCAGTTCTTC. The chain joins TRBV28 to TRBJ2-1; D is uncertain. Looked up from germline, CDR1 is MDHEN and CDR2 is SYDVKM. The germline V and J ends were trimmed by 6 bases and 5 bases, with 5 bases remaining between them. CDR3 length: 11 residues.

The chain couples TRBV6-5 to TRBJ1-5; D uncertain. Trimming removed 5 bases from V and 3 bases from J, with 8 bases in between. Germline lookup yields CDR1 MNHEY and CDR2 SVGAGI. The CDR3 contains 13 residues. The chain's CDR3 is CASSVDINQPQHF. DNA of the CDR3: TGTGCCAGCAGTGTGGATATCAATCAGCCCCAGCATTTT.

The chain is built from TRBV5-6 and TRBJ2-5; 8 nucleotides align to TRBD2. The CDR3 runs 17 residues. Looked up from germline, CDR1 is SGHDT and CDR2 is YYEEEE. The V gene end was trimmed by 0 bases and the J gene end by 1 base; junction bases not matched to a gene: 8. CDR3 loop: CASSLGVAGPLQETQYF. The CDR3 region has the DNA TGTGCCAGCAGCTTGGGGGTAGCGGGACCGCTCCAAGAGACCCAGTACTTC. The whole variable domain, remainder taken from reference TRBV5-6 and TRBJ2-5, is DAGVTQSPTHLIKTRGQQVTLRCSPKSGHDTVSWYQQALGQGPQFIFQYYEEEERQRGNFPDRFSGHQFPNYSSELNVNALLLGDSALYLCASSLGVAGPLQETQYFGPGTRLLVL.

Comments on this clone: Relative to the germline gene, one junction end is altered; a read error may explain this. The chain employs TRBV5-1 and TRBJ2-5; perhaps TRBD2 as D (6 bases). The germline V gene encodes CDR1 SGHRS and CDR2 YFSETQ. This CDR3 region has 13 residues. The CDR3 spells CASSLNPGTPYDF. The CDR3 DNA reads TGCGCCAGCAGCCTGAATCCCGGGACTCCGTATGACTTC.

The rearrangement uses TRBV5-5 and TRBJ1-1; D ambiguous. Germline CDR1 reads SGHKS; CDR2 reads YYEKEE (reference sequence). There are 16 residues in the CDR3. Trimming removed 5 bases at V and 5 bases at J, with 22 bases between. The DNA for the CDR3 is TGTGCCAGCAGTCCTGGGTTAGGGCAGGATCTAACTGAAGCTTTCTTT. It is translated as CASSPGLGQDLTEAFF.

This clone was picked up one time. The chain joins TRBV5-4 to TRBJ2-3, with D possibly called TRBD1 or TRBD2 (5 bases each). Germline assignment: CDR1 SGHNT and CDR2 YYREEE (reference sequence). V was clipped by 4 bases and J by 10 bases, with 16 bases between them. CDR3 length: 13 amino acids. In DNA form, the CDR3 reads TGTGCCAGCAGCGAGGACCGGGACCGGGCGCAGTATTTT. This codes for CASSEDRDRAQYF.

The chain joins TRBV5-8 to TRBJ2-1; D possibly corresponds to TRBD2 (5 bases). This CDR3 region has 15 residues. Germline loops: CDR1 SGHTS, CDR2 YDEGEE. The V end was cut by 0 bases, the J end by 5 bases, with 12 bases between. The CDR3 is CASSLGFLAHNEQFF. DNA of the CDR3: TGTGCCAGCAGCTTGGGGTTCCTAGCCCACAATGAGCAGTTCTTC.

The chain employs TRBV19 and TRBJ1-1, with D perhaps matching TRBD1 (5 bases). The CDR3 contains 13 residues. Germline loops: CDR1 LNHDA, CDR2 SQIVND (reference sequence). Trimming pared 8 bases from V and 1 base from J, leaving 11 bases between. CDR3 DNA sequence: TGTGCCAGTGGAACCACAGGGAACACTGAAGCTTTCTTT. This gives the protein CASGTTGNTEAFF.

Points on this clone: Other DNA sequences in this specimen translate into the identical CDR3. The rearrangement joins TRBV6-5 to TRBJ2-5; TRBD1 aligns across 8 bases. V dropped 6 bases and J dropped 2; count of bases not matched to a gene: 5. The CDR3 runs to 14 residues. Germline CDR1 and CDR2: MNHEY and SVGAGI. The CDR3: CASSPGTGQETQYF. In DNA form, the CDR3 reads TGTGCCAGCAGCCCCGGGACAGGTCAAGAGACCCAGTACTTC.

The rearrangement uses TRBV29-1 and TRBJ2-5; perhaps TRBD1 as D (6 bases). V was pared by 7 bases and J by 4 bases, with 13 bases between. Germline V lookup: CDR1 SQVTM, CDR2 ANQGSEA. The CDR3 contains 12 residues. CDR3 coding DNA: TGCAGCGGAAATAGGGGGTCAGAGACCCAGTACTTC. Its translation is CSGNRGSETQYF.

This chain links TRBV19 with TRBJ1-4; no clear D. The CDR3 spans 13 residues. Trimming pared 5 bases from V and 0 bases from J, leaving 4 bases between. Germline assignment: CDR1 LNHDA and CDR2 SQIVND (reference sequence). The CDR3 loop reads CASSWATNEKLFF. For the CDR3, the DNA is TGTGCCAGTAGTTGGGCAACTAATGAAAAACTGTTTTTT.

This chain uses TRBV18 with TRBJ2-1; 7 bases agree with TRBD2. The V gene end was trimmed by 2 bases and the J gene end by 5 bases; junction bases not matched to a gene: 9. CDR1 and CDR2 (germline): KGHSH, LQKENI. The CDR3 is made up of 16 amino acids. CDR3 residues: CASSPWESSGNNEQFF. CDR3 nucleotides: TGTGCCAGCTCACCATGGGAATCTAGCGGTAACAATGAGCAGTTCTTC.

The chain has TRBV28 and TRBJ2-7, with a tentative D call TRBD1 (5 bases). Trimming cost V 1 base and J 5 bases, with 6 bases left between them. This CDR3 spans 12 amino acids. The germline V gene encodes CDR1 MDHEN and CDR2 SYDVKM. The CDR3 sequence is CASSLFRDEQYF. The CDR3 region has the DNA TGTGCCAGCAGTTTATTCAGGGACGAGCAGTACTTC.

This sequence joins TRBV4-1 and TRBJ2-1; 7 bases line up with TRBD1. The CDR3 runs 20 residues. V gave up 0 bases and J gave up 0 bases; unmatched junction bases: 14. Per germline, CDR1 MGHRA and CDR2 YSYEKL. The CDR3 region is CASSQEGRDRAKSSYNEQFF. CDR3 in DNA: TGCGCCAGCAGCCAAGAGGGTAGAGACAGGGCAAAAAGCTCCTACAATGAGCAGTTCTTC.

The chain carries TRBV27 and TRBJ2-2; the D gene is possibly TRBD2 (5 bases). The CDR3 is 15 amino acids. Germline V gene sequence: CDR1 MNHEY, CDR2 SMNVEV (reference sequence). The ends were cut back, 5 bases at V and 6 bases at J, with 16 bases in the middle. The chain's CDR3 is CASSTFSQEAGELFF. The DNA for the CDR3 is TGTGCCAGCAGTACATTCTCTCAGGAGGCCGGGGAGCTGTTTTTT.

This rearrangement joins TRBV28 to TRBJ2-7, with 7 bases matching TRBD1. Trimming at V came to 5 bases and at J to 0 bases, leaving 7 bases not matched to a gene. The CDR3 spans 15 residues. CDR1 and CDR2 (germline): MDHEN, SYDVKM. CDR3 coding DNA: TGTGCCAGCAGTCTCGGGACAGAGAGCTCCTACGAGCAGTACTTC. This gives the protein CASSLGTESSYEQYF.

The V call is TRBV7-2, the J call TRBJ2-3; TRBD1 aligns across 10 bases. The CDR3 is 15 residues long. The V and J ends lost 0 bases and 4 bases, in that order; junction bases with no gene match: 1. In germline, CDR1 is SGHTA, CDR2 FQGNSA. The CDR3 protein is CASSLAGTGADTQYF. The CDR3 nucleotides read TGTGCCAGCAGCTTAGCCGGGACAGGGGCAGATACGCAGTATTTT.